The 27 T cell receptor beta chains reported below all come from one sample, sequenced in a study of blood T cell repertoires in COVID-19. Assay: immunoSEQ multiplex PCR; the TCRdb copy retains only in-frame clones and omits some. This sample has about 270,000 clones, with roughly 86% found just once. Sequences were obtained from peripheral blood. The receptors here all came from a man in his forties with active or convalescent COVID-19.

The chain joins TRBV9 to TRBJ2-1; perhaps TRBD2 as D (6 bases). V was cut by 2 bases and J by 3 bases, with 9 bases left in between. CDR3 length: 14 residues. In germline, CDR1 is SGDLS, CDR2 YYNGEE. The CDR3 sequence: CASSVSGGYNEQFF. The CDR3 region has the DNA TGTGCCAGCAGCGTTAGCGGAGGCTACAATGAGCAGTTCTTC.

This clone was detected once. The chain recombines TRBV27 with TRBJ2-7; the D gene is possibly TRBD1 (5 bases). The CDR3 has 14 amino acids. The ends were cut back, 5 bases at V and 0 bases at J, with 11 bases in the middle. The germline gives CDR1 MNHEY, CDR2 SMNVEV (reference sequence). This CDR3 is CASSPRQTSYEQYF. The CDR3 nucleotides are TGTGCCAGCAGTCCTCGACAGACCTCCTACGAGCAGTACTTC.

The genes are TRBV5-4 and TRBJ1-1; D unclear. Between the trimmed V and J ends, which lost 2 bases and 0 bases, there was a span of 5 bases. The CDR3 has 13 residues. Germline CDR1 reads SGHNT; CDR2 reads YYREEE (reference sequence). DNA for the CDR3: TGTGCCAGCAGCTTACAGCTGAACACTGAAGCTTTCTTT. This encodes CASSLQLNTEAFF.

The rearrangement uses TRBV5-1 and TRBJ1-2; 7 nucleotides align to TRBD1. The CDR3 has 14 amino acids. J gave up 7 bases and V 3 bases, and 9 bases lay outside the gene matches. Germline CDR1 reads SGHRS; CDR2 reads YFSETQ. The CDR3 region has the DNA TGCGCCAGCAGCTCCCGGGACAGCCCAGGTGGCTACACCTTC. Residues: CASSSRDSPGGYTF.

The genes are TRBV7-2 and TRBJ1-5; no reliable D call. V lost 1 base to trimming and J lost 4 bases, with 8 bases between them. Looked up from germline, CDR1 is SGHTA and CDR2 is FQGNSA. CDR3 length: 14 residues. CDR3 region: CASSLDSGNQPQHF. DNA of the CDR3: TGTGCCAGCAGCTTAGACAGTGGAAATCAGCCCCAGCATTTT.

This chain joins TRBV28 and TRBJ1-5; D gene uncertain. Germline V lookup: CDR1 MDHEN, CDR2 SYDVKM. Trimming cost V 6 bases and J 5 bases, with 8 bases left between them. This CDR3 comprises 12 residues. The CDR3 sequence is CASSAMDQPQHF. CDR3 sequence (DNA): TGTGCCAGCAGCGCGATGGATCAGCCCCAGCATTTT.

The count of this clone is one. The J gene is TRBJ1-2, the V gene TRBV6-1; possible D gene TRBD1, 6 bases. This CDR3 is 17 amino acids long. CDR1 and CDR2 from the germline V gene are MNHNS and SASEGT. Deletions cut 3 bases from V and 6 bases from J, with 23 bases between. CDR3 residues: CASSELLGTPRTHGYTF. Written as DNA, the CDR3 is TGTGCCAGCAGTGAGCTCTTGGGGACACCCCGTACGCATGGCTACACCTTC.

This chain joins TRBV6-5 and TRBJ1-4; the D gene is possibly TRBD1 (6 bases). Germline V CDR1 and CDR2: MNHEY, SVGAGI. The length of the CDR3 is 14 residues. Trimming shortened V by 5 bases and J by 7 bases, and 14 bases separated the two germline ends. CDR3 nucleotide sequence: TGTGCCAGCAGTAACAAACCGGACAGTGAAAAACTGTTTTTT. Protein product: CASSNKPDSEKLFF.

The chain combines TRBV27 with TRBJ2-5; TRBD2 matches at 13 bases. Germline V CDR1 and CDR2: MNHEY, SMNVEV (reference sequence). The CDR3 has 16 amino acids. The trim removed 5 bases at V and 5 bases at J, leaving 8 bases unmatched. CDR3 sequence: CASSPGLAGVGETQYF. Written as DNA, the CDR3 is TGTGCCAGCAGTCCAGGACTAGCGGGGGTCGGCGAGACCCAGTACTTC.

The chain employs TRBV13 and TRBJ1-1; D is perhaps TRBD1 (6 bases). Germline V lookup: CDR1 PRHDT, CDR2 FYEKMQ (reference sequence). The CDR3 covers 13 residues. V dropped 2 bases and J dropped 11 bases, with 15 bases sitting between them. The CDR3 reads CASSLRVGQGAFF. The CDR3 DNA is TGTGCCAGCAGCTTACGTGTTGGCCAGGGGGCTTTCTTT.

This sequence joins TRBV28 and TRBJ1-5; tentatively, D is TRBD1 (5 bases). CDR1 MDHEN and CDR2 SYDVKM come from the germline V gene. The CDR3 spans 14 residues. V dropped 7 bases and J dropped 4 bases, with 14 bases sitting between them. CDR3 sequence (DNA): TGTGCCAGCAACCCCTCGGGGGTTAATCAGCCCCAGCATTTT. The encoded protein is CASNPSGVNQPQHF.

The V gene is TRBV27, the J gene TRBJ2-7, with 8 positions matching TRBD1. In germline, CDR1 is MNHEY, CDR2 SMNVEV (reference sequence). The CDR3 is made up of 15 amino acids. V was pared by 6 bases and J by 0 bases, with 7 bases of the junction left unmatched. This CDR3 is CASRLQDRGSYEQYF. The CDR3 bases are TGTGCCAGCAGGTTACAAGACAGGGGCTCCTACGAGCAGTACTTC.

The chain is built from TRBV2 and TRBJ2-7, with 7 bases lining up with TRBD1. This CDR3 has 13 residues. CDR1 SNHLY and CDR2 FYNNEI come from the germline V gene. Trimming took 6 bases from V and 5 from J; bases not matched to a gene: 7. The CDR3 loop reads CASSQTGFHEQYF. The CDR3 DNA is TGTGCCAGCAGCCAGACAGGGTTCCACGAGCAGTACTTC.

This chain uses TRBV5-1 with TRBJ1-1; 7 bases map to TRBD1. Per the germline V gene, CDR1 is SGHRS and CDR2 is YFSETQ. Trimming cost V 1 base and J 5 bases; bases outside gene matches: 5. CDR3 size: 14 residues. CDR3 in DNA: TGCGCCAGCAGCTTGCAGGGGGTAGAAACTGAAGCTTTCTTT. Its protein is CASSLQGVETEAFF.

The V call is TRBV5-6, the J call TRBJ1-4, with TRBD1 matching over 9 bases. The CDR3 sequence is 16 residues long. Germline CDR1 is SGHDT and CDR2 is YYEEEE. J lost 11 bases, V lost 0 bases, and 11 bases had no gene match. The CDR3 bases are TGTGCCAGCAGCTTGGGGACGGGGACAGGGAACGGGAAACTGTTTTTT. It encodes CASSLGTGTGNGKLFF.

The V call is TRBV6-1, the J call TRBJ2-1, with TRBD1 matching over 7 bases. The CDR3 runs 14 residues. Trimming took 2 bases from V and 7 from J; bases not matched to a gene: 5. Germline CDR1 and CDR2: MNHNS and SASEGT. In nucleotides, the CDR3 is TGTGCCAGCAGTGAATTGGTCAGGGGGAATGAGCAGTTCTTC. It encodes CASSELVRGNEQFF.

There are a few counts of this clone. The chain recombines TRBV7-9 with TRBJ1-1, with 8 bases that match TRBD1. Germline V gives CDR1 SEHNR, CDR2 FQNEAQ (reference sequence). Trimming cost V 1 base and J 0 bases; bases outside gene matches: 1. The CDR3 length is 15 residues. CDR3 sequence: CASSLGTGMNTEAFF. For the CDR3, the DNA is TGTGCCAGCAGCTTAGGGACAGGGATGAACACTGAAGCTTTCTTT.

The CDR3 DNA reads TGTGCCAGCAACACACAGGGGGCGAATTCACCCCTCCACTTT. Its protein is CASNTQGANSPLHF. The chain has TRBV3-1 (or the pseudogene TRBV3-2) and TRBJ1-6, with 9 bases aligning to TRBD1. This CDR3 has 14 amino acids. Germline V gene sequence: CDR1 LGHDT, CDR2 YNNKEL (reference sequence). The ends lost 7 bases at V and 7 bases at J; junction bases unmatched: 5.

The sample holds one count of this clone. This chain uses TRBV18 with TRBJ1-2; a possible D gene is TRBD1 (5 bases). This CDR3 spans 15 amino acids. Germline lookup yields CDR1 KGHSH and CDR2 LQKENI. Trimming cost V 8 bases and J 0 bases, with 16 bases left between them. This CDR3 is CASQIQALANYGYTF. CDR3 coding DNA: TGTGCCAGCCAGATACAGGCTTTAGCTAACTATGGCTACACCTTC.

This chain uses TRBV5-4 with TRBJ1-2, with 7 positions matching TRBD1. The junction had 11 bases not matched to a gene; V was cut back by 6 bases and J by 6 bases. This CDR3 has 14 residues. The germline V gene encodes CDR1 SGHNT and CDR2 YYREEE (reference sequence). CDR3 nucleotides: TGTGCCAGCACCGACTGGACAGGAACCCATGGCTACACCTTC. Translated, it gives CASTDWTGTHGYTF.

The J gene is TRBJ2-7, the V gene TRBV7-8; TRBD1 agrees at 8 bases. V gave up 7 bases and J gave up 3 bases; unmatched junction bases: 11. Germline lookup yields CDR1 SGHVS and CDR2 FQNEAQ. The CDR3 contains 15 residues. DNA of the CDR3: TGTGCCAGCACCCTAGGGACAGGCGCTTTCTACGAGCAGTACTTC. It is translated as CASTLGTGAFYEQYF.

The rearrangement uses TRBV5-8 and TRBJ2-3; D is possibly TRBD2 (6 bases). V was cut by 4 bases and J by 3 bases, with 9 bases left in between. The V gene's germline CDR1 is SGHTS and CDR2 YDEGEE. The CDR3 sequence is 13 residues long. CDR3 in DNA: TGTGCCAGCAGCCTGCGGGGAACAGATACGCAGTATTTT. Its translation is CASSLRGTDTQYF. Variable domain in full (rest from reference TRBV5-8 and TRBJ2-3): EAGVTQSPTHLIKTRGQQATLRCSPISGHTSVYWYQQALGLGLQFLLWYDEGEERNRGNFPPRFSGRQFPNYSSELNVNALELEDSALYLCASSLRGTDTQYFGPGTRLTVL.

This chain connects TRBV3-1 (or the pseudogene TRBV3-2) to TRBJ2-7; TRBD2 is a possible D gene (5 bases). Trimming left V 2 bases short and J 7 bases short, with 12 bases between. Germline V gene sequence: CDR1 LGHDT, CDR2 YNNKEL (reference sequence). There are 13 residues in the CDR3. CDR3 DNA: TGTGCCAGCAGCCAAAGGACTTCTGGAGAGCAGTACTTC. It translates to CASSQRTSGEQYF.

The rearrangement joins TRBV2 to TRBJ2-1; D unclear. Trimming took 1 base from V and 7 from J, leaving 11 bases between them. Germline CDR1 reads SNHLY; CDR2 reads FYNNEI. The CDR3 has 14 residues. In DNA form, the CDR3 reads TGTGCCAGCAGTGAAGTCCCGGGTCGTAATGAGCAGTTCTTC. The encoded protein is CASSEVPGRNEQFF.

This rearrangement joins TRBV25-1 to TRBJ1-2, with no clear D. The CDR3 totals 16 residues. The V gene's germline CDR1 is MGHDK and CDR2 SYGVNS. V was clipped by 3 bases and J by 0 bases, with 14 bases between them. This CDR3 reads CASSDQNNVANYGYTF. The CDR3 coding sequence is TGTGCCAGCAGTGATCAGAACAACGTGGCTAACTATGGCTACACCTTC.

The CDR3 sequence is CASSVEQLGGTQYF. The CDR3 bases are TGTGCCAGCAGCGTAGAACAGTTAGGGGGGACCCAGTACTTC. The chain has TRBV9 and TRBJ2-5, with TRBD1 as a possible D gene (6 bases). This CDR3 comprises 14 residues. Trimming left V 0 bases short and J 7 bases short, with 13 bases between. Per germline, CDR1 SGDLS and CDR2 YYNGEE. The whole variable domain, remainder taken from reference TRBV9 and TRBJ2-5, is DSGVTQTPKHLITATGQRVTLRCSPRSGDLSVYWYQQSLDQGLQFLIQYYNGEERAKGNILERFSAQQFPDLHSELNLSSLELGDSALYFCASSVEQLGGTQYFGPGTRLLVL.

CDR3 protein: CASSLDRGGGGEQFF. The CDR3 coding sequence is TGTGCCAGCAGCTTAGATCGGGGGGGAGGAGGTGAGCAGTTCTTC. The V and J genes are TRBV11-2 and TRBJ2-1; TRBD2 agrees at 8 bases. The CDR3 is made up of 15 amino acids. V lost 0 bases and J lost 9; bases outside the gene matches: 7. In germline, CDR1 is SGHAT, CDR2 FQNNGV. The complete variable domain, with remaining parts taken from reference TRBV11-2 and TRBJ2-1, reads EAGVAQSPRYKIIEKRQSVAFWCNPISGHATLYWYQQILGQGPKLLIQFQNNGVVDDSQLPKDRFSAERLKGVDSTLKIQPAKLEDSAVYLCASSLDRGGGGEQFFGPGTRLTVL.